Below, 26 T cell receptor beta chains from the same sample are listed, as sequenced in a study of cytomegalovirus exposure and HLA in healthy donors. A multiplex PCR was run with 60 Vbeta primers and 13 Jbeta primers. TCRdb keeps only in-frame clones here, not all; method: immunoSEQ multiplex PCR. The data contain about 130,000 clones, 70% to 85% of them seen just once; the ten biggest clones take up 3.5% to 4.5%. The source material was PBMCs. These receptors were obtained from a man aged 40-49 years in good health and CMV-seropositive.

This clone was found a few times. The genes are TRBV28 and TRBJ1-1; possibly TRBD1 for D (5 bases). CDR3 length equals 15 residues. V gave up 4 bases and J gave up 0 bases, with 12 bases separating them. Per the germline V gene, CDR1 is MDHEN and CDR2 is SYDVKM. DNA of the CDR3: TGTGCCAGCAGTTATGGGGCGCTTCTGAACACTGAAGCTTTCTTT. Protein product: CASSYGALLNTEAFF.

V and J are TRBV7-5 and TRBJ1-3; the table's D call TRBD1 went unverified against the DNA. TRBV7-5 is described as a pseudogene. The CDR3 spans 16 residues. CDR3 bases: TGTGCCAGAAGCTCGACAGGGACCTACTCTGGAAACACCATATATTTT. Residues: CARSSTGTYSGNTIYF.

The chain has TRBV7-3 and TRBJ2-2; D perhaps matches TRBD1 (5 bases). The CDR3 is 15 residues long. In germline, CDR1 is SGHTA, CDR2 FQGTGA. The V end was cut by 5 bases, the J end by 4 bases, with 14 bases between. CDR3 region: CASSRTDSPTGELFF. The DNA of the CDR3 is TGTGCCAGCAGCCGTACCGACAGCCCCACCGGGGAGCTGTTTTTT.

This clone was counted between two and nine times. The rearrangement joins TRBV7-8 to TRBJ1-2; no definite D call. This CDR3 is 13 amino acids long. Germline values: CDR1 SGHVS, CDR2 FQNEAQ. With 5 bases removed from V and 7 bases from J, the gap between germline ends came to 14 bases. CDR3 nucleotides: TGTGCCAGCAGCCCTACGAGACAAGGTGGCTACACCTTC. Its protein product is CASSPTRQGGYTF.

CDR3 amino acids: CAISERTGENTIYF. DNA for the CDR3: TGTGCCATCAGCGAACGGACAGGGGAGAACACCATATATTTT. The genes are TRBV10-3 and TRBJ1-3; 9 nucleotides line up with TRBD1. Germline V gives CDR1 ENHRY, CDR2 SYGVKD. The CDR3 is 14 amino acids. Trimming took 6 bases from V and 7 from J; bases not matched to a gene: 7.

The CDR3 protein is CASSLIQGPNYGYTF. The CDR3 DNA follows: TGCGCCAGCAGCTTGATCCAGGGCCCTAACTATGGCTACACCTTC. The rearrangement links TRBV5-1 to TRBJ1-2, with D maybe TRBD1 (5 bases). Germline CDR1 is SGHRS and CDR2 is YFSETQ. V was trimmed by 1 base and J by 0 bases, leaving 10 bases between them. This CDR3 is built from 15 residues. The full variable domain, completed using reference TRBV5-1 and TRBJ1-2, is KAGVTQTPRYLIKTRGQQVTLSCSPISGHRSVSWYQQTPGQGLQFLFEYFSETQRNKGNFPGRFSGRQFSNSRSEMNVSTLELGDSALYLCASSLIQGPNYGYTFGSGTRLTVV.

The J gene is TRBJ1-1, the V gene TRBV6-1, with 7 bases that match TRBD1. CDR1 MNHNS and CDR2 SASEGT come from the germline V gene. Germline trimming cut 2 bases from V and 11 bases from J; bases unmatched to any gene: 14. CDR3 length: 15 amino acids. The CDR3 sequence: CASSERQGTPSGAFF. Written as DNA, the CDR3 is TGTGCCAGCAGTGAACGACAGGGCACCCCCTCAGGGGCTTTCTTT.

This chain links TRBV7-2 with TRBJ2-5, with D perhaps matching TRBD1 (5 bases). The CDR3 runs to 13 residues. Trimming left V 0 bases short and J 5 bases short, with 7 bases between. Per the germline V gene, CDR1 is SGHTA and CDR2 is FQGNSA. The CDR3 nucleotides are TGTGCCAGCAGCTTAGCGCACAGGGAGACCCAGTACTTC. Translating it yields CASSLAHRETQYF.

This chain joins TRBV7-8 and TRBJ2-7, with D unclear. The V end was cut by 1 base, the J end by 4 bases, with 5 bases between. Germline V gives CDR1 SGHVS, CDR2 FQNEAQ. The CDR3 covers 12 residues. The CDR3: CASSLGRYEQYF. The CDR3 DNA is TGTGCCAGCAGCTTAGGCAGATACGAGCAGTACTTC.

CDR3 bases: TGTGCCAGCAGCGACGGGACAGCTGATCAGCCCCAGCATTTT. Its protein is CASSDGTADQPQHF. This chain joins TRBV9 and TRBJ1-5; 7 bases map to TRBD1. The germline CDR1 and CDR2 sequences are SGDLS and YYNGEE. With V trimmed by 3 bases and J by 5 bases, 5 bases remained unmatched. This CDR3 has 14 residues.

The CDR3 DNA is TGTGCCAGCAGCCCTCGGACTGGGCCCTACAATGAGCAGTTCTTC. This sequence encodes CASSPRTGPYNEQFF. The V call is TRBV7-9, the J call TRBJ2-1; possible D gene TRBD2, 5 bases. This CDR3 is built from 15 residues. Germline V gene sequence: CDR1 SEHNR, CDR2 FQNEAQ (reference sequence). V was trimmed by 5 bases and J by 2 bases, leaving 13 bases between them.

V gene TRBV11-2 combines with J gene TRBJ2-2; 9 nucleotides align to TRBD2. This CDR3 spans 17 amino acids. In germline, CDR1 is SGHAT, CDR2 FQNNGV. Trimming removed 8 bases from V and 4 bases from J; junction bases left unmatched: 14. Here the CDR3 DNA reads TGTGCCAGCCCCTCCGCGGCGGGAGGGCCGAGCACCGGGGAGCTGTTTTTT. Translated: CASPSAAGGPSTGELFF.

The rearrangement uses TRBV19 and TRBJ1-5, with a possible D match to TRBD1 (5 bases). V gave up 6 bases and J gave up 7 bases, with 16 bases separating them. Germline-derived CDR1 and CDR2 are LNHDA and SQIVND (reference sequence). The CDR3 extends over 14 amino acids. The CDR3 sequence is CASSPWGDAQPQHF. For the CDR3, the DNA is TGTGCCAGTAGCCCCTGGGGGGATGCCCAGCCCCAGCATTTT.

The chain is built from TRBV7-2 and TRBJ2-1, with 7 bases fitting TRBD2. The germline CDR1 and CDR2 sequences are SGHTA and FQGNSA. The CDR3 is 16 residues long. With 5 bases clipped from V and 6 bases from J, the junction kept 13 bases outside the gene matches. CDR3: CASSPPASGLANEQFF. DNA of the CDR3: TGTGCCAGCAGCCCGCCCGCTAGCGGCCTTGCCAATGAGCAGTTCTTC. The entire variable domain, with the rest obtained from reference TRBV7-2 and TRBJ2-1, is as follows: GAGVSQSPSNKVTEKGKDVELRCDPISGHTALYWYRQSLGQGLEFLIYFQGNSAPDKSGLPSDRFSAERTGGSVSTLTIQRTQQEDSAVYLCASSPPASGLANEQFFGPGTRLTVL.

The gene calls are TRBV2 and TRBJ2-5, with 7 nucleotides matching TRBD2. The CDR3 spans 15 residues. Losses at the gene ends were 8 bases for V and 0 bases for J; bases not matched to a gene: 9. Germline V gives CDR1 SNHLY, CDR2 FYNNEI. CDR3 nucleotide sequence: TGTGCCAGCGGTTGGGCTAGCGGTTACCAAGAGACCCAGTACTTC. Amino acid sequence: CASGWASGYQETQYF.

This chain uses TRBV4-3 with TRBJ1-5; D is unresolved. The V gene lost 0 bases and the J gene lost 9 bases, with 15 bases spanning the gap. Germline V gene data show CDR1 as LGHNA and CDR2 as YSLEER. The CDR3 extends over 15 amino acids. Here the CDR3 reads CASSQERWQAWPQHF. The CDR3 nucleotides are TGCGCCAGCAGCCAAGAAAGGTGGCAGGCTTGGCCCCAGCATTTT.

The V call is TRBV7-3, the J call TRBJ2-3, with D possibly TRBD2 on 6 matching bases. The CDR3 length is 16 residues. V was cut by 2 bases and J by 3 bases, with 15 bases left in between. The germline CDR1 and CDR2 sequences are SGHTA and FQGTGA. The CDR3 spells CASSLFPVGGTDTQYF. The CDR3 region has the DNA TGTGCCAGCAGCTTATTCCCTGTTGGGGGGACAGATACGCAGTATTTT.

This rearrangement joins TRBV28 to TRBJ1-5, with D possibly being TRBD1 (5 bases). The germline V and J ends were trimmed by 8 bases and 0 bases, with 17 bases remaining between them. The CDR3 has 16 amino acids. Germline assignment: CDR1 MDHEN and CDR2 SYDVKM. The CDR3, as DNA: TGTGCCAGCTGTGTCGGGGGGATATATAGCAATCAGCCCCAGCATTTT. The encoded protein is CASCVGGIYSNQPQHF.

The rearrangement uses TRBV5-1 and TRBJ1-2; D might be TRBD1 (6 bases). The CDR3 is 14 amino acids. Trimming cost V 8 bases and J 4 bases, with 18 bases left between them. Germline V gene data show CDR1 as SGHRS and CDR2 as YFSETQ. The CDR3 DNA reads as TGCGCCAGTTCAGCCGGGGGGGACATCTATGGCTACACCTTC. Translation gives CASSAGGDIYGYTF.

This chain joins TRBV5-4 and TRBJ2-1, with D possibly TRBD2 on 6 matching bases. CDR3 length: 14 residues. V dropped 5 bases and J dropped 5 bases, with 14 bases sitting between them. Germline V gene lookup returns CDR1 SGHNT and CDR2 YYREEE (reference sequence). The CDR3, as DNA: TGTGCCAGCAGTTATGATAGCGGACACAATGAGCAGTTCTTC. Translation: CASSYDSGHNEQFF.

This chain joins TRBV2 and TRBJ2-7; no definite D call. This CDR3 region has 12 residues. Trimming removed 5 bases from V and 4 bases from J, with 9 bases in between. Germline V gene sequence: CDR1 SNHLY, CDR2 FYNNEI. CDR3 DNA: TGTGCCAGCAGTCAGAACCTTTACGAGCAGTACTTC. This codes for CASSQNLYEQYF. Full variable domain (rest looked up from reference TRBV2 and TRBJ2-7): EPEVTQTPSHQVTQMGQEVILRCVPISNHLYFYWYRQILGQKVEFLVSFYNNEISEKSEIFDDQFSVERPDGSNFTLKIRSTKLEDSAMYFCASSQNLYEQYFGPGTRLTVT.

The V call is TRBV28, the J call TRBJ2-5; D may be TRBD2 (7 bases). The V and J ends lost 7 bases and 5 bases respectively, with 11 bases between them. The CDR3 sequence is 12 residues long. In germline, CDR1 is MDHEN, CDR2 SYDVKM. The CDR3: CASTKGGETQYF. The DNA of the CDR3 is TGTGCCAGCACCAAGGGGGGGGAGACCCAGTACTTC.

The chain carries TRBV4-1 and TRBJ2-7; D is ambiguous. Germline V gene data show CDR1 as MGHRA and CDR2 as YSYEKL. V lost 0 bases, J lost 0 bases, and 9 bases lay in between. The CDR3 covers 15 residues. CDR3 DNA: TGCGCCAGCAGCCAAGAAAGACTGTTCTCCTACGAGCAGTACTTC. It specifies CASSQERLFSYEQYF.

This clone has a single count. The rearrangement uses TRBV9 and TRBJ2-2; 7 bases agree with TRBD1. The CDR3 spans 15 residues. Germline CDR1 is SGDLS and CDR2 is YYNGEE. The J segment lost 0 bases and the V segment lost 2 bases, leaving 1 base of the junction unmatched. CDR3 residues: CASSVGTANTGELFF. CDR3 DNA sequence: TGTGCCAGCAGCGTCGGGACAGCGAACACCGGGGAGCTGTTTTTT.

This chain connects TRBV4-1 to TRBJ2-1; tentatively, D is TRBD1 (5 bases). V was shortened by 4 bases and J by 5 bases, with 18 bases between the two germline ends. Per germline, CDR1 MGHRA and CDR2 YSYEKL. This CDR3 comprises 16 residues. DNA of the CDR3: TGCGCCAGCAGCCTTCCGCAGGGATTCGAGGACAATGAGCAGTTCTTC. The encoded protein is CASSLPQGFEDNEQFF.

This sequence joins TRBV2 and TRBJ1-2, with D unresolved. Germline values: CDR1 SNHLY, CDR2 FYNNEI. Trimming removed 11 bases at V and 1 base at J, with 17 bases between. The length of the CDR3 is 14 residues. In nucleotides, the CDR3 is TGTGCCTCCCGAGGGAGATCCCATAACTATGGCTACACCTTC. Protein product: CASRGRSHNYGYTF.